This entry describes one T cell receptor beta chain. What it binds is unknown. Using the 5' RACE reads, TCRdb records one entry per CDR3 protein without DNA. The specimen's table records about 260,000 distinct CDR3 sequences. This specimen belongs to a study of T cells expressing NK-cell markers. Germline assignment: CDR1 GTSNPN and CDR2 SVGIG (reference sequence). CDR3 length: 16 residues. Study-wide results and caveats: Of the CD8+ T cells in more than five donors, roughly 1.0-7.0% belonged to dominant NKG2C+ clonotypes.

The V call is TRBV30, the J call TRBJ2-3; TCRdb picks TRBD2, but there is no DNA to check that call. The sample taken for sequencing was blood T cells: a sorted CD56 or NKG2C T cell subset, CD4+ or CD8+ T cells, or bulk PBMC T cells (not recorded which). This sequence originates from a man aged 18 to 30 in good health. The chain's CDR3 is CAWSGGDSRPTDTQYF.